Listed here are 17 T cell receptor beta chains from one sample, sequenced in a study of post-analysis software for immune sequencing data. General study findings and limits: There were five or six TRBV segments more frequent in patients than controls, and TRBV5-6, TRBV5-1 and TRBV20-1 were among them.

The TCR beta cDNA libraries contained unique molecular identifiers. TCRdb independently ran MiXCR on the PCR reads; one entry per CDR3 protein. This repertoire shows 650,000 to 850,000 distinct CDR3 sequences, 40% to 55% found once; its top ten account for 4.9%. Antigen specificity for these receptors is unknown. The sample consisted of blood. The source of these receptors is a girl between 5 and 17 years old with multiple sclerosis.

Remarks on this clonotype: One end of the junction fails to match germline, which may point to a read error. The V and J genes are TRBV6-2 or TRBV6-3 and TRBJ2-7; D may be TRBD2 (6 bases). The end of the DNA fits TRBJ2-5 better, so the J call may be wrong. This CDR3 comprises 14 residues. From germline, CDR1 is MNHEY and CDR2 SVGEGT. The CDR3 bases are TGTGCCGGCAGTTACTCGGAGGGGATAAAGACCCAGTACTTC. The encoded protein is CAGSYSEGIKTQYF.

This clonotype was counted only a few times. In DNA, the CDR3 is TGTGCCAGCAGTTACGGGGGGAGTCGAGAGACCCAGTACTTC. Translation: CASSYGGSRETQYF. V usage is TRBV6-5 and J usage is TRBJ2-7; D might be TRBD2 (6 bases). The J call is uncertain, as TRBJ2-5 better fits the DNA end. Germline V gives CDR1 MNHEY, CDR2 SVGAGI. This CDR3 is 14 amino acids long.

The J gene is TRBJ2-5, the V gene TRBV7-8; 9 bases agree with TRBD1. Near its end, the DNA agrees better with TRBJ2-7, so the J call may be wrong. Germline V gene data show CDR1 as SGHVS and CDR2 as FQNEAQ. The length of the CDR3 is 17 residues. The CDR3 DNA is TGTGCCAGCAGCTTAGTGGGACAGGGAATTTTTGGCTACGAGCAGTACTTC. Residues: CASSLVGQGIFGYEQYF.

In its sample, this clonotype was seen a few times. This chain's CDR3 is CASSWDQSSPLHF. The CDR3 region has the DNA TGTGCCAGCAGTTGGGACCAATCATCACCCCTCCACTTT. V is TRBV6-5 and J is TRBJ1-6; a weak D match, TRBD1 (5 bases). Germline V gene data show CDR1 as MNHEY and CDR2 as SVGAGI. The CDR3 totals 13 residues. V shed 4 bases and J shed 10 bases, with 11 bases lying between them.

In DNA form, the CDR3 reads TGCAGTGGTCGGTCACCAAAGGAGGGCAATGAGCAGTTCTTC. The encoded protein is CSGRSPKEGNEQFF. The chain couples TRBV20-1 to TRBJ2-1; TRBD2 might be the D (6 bases). Looked up from germline, CDR1 is DFQATT and CDR2 is SNEGSKA (reference sequence). Trimming took 7 bases from V and 6 from J, leaving 19 bases between them. The CDR3 loop spans 14 amino acids.

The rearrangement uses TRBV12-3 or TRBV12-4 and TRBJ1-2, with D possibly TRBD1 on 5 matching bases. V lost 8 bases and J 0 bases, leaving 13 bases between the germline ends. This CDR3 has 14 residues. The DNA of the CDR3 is TGTGCCAGCTACGGGACGAAAGCTAACTATGGCTACACCTTC. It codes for CASYGTKANYGYTF.

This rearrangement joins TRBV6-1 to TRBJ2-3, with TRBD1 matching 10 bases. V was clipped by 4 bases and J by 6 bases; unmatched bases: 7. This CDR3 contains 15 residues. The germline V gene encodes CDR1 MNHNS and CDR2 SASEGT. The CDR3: CASSAGQGIWDTQYF. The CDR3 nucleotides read TGTGCCAGCAGTGCGGGACAGGGGATTTGGGATACGCAGTATTTT.

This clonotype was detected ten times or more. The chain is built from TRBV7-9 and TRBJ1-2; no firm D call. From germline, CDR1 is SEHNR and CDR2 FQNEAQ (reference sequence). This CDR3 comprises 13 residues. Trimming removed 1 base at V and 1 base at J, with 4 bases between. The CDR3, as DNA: TGTGCCAGCAGCTTAGACAGTAACTATGGCTACACCTTC. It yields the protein CASSLDSNYGYTF.

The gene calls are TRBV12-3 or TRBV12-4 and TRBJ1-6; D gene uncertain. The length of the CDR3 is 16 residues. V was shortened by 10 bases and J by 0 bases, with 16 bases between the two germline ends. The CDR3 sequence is CAIRRALDSYNSPLHF. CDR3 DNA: TGTGCCATTCGGCGGGCGTTGGACTCCTATAATTCACCCCTCCACTTT.

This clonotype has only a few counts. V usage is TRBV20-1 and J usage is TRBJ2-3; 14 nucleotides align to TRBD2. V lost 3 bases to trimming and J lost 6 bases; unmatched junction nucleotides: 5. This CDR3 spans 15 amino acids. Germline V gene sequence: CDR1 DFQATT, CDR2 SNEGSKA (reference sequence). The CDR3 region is CSARGLAGADDTQYF. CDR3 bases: TGCAGTGCTAGGGGACTAGCGGGAGCTGATGATACGCAGTATTTT.

CDR3 sequence (DNA): TGTGCCAGCAGTTTGGGCAGGGGCGACCACAATGAGCAGTTCTTC. Amino acids: CASSLGRGDHNEQFF. The rearrangement joins TRBV12-3 or TRBV12-4 to TRBJ2-1, with D possibly matching TRBD1 (6 bases). Trimming removed 3 bases at V and 5 bases at J, with 14 bases between. CDR3 length: 15 residues.

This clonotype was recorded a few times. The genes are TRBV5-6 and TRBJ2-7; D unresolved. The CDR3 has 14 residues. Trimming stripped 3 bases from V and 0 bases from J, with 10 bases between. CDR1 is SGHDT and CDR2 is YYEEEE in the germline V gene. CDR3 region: CASSSWASSYEQYF. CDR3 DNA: TGTGCCAGCAGCTCTTGGGCGAGCTCCTACGAGCAGTACTTC.

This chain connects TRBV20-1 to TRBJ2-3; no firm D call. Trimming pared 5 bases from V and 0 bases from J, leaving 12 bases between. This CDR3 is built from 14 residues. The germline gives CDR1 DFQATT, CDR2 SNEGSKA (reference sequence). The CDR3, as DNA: TGCAGTGCTTCAGACGACTCGAGCACAGATACGCAGTATTTT. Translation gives CSASDDSSTDTQYF.

This chain's CDR3 is CASTLGQGNYEQYF. Written as DNA, the CDR3 is TGTGCCAGCACCCTGGGACAGGGCAACTACGAGCAGTACTTC. The V and J genes are TRBV12-3 or TRBV12-4 and TRBJ2-7, with 9 bases lining up with TRBD1. The V gene end was trimmed by 7 bases and the J gene end by 3 bases; junction bases not matched to a gene: 7. The CDR3 totals 14 residues.

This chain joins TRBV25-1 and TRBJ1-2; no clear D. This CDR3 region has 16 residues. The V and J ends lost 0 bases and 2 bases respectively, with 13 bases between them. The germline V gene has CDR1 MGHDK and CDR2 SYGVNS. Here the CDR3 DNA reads TGTGCCAGCAGTGAATATGGCGGCGGGGAAAACTATGGCTACACCTTC. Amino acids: CASSEYGGGENYGYTF.

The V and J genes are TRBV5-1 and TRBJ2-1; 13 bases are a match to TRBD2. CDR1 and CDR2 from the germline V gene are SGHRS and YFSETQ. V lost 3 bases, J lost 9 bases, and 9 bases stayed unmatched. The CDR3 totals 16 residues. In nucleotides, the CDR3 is TGCGCCAGCAGCTCGGAACTAGCGGGAGGGCCGGGTGAGCAGTTCTTC. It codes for CASSSELAGGPGEQFF.

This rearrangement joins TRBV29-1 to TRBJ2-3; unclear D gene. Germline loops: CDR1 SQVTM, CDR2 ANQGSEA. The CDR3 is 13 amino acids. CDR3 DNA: TGCACCGTGATCTGGGGAATCACAGATACGCAGTATTTT. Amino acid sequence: CTVIWGITDTQYF.